The rows below give T cell receptor beta chains drawn from one sample of a study of beta chain features in type 1 diabetes. Here immunoSEQ multiplex PCR was the method, and the copy in TCRdb shows in-frame clones only, minus some. This table has some 220,000 clones, approximately 10% appearing once. The sample was central memory CD4+ T cells from blood. The receptors were gathered from a young man in good health. CDR3s include the opening cysteine and the closing phenylalanine or tryptophan. D genes are given only for firm matches. Clone size appears in some rows only: once, few, many, or a class for an expanded clone.

V	D	J	size	CDR3	DNA
TRBV9	TRBD2	TRBJ2-1	few	CASSELAGVVNNEQFF	TGTGCCAGCAGCGAACTAGCGGGAGTTGTCAACAATGAGCAGTTCTTC
TRBV30	.	TRBJ2-4	few	CAWSQGLLLAKNIQYF	TGTGCCTGGAGCCAGGGACTGTTACTAGCCAAAAACATTCAGTACTTC
TRBV5-4	TRBD1	TRBJ2-5	.	CASSPRDRGRGETQYF	TGTGCCAGCAGCCCCCGGGACAGGGGGCGCGGAGAGACCCAGTACTTC
TRBV5-1	.	TRBJ2-7	.	CASSLGSFYEQYF	TGCGCCAGCAGCTTGGGGTCCTTCTACGAGCAGTACTTC
TRBV19	.	TRBJ2-7	.	CASSIDPGIAYEQYF	TGTGCCAGTAGTATAGATCCCGGGATTGCCTACGAGCAGTACTTC
TRBV30	.	TRBJ1-5	few	CAVRQGNQPQHF	TGTGCCGTAAGACAGGGCAATCAGCCCCAGCATTTT
TRBV15	.	TRBJ2-3	.	CATSRGDPSGADTQYF	TGTGCCACCAGCAGAGGAGACCCCTCGGGCGCAGATACGCAGTATTTT
TRBV4-1	.	TRBJ2-1	many	CASSQAAERGANEQFF	TGCGCCAGCAGCCAAGCTGCGGAGAGGGGGGCAAATGAGCAGTTCTTC
TRBV7-3	.	TRBJ1-1	.	CASSPSGGLRTEAFF	TGTGCCAGCAGCCCGAGCGGTGGCCTTAGGACTGAAGCTTTCTTT
TRBV27	.	TRBJ2-3	many	CASSFQPTTDTQYF	TGTGCCAGCAGTTTCCAGCCTACCACAGATACGCAGTATTTT
TRBV9	TRBD2	TRBJ2-1	many	CASSVAGTSVNNEQFF	TGTGCCAGCAGCGTAGCCGGGACTAGCGTAAACAATGAGCAGTTCTTC
TRBV29-1	TRBD2	TRBJ2-3	.	CSVDRTSGVSTDTQYF	TGCAGCGTGGATCGGACTAGCGGGGTTAGCACAGATACGCAGTATTTT
TRBV9	.	TRBJ1-4	.	CASSVEATEGEKLFF	TGTGCCAGCAGCGTAGAGGCGACGGAGGGGGAAAAACTGTTTTTT
TRBV4-1	TRBD1	TRBJ1-2	few	CASSTGGGDYGYTF	TGCGCCAGCTCCACAGGGGGCGGAGACTATGGCTACACCTTC
TRBV27	TRBD1	TRBJ2-7	few	CASSPSGTEDYEQYF	TGTGCCAGCAGTCCCTCCGGGACAGAAGACTACGAGCAGTACTTC
TRBV15	.	TRBJ1-5	few	CATSSRTHQPQHF	TGTGCCACCAGCTCCCGGACTCATCAGCCCCAGCATTTT
TRBV30	.	TRBJ1-4	.	CAWMWQGEKLFF	TGTGCCTGGATGTGGCAGGGTGAAAAACTGTTTTTT
TRBV21-1	.	TRBJ2-7	few	CASSNGRVGQYF	TGTGCCAGCAGCAATGGGAGGGTTGGTCAGTACTTC
TRBV30	TRBD1	TRBJ2-1	few	CAWSEDPGQYYNEQFF	TGTGCCTGGAGTGAGGACCCGGGACAGTACTACAATGAGCAGTTCTTC
TRBV2	TRBD1	TRBJ2-1	few	CASSVQGALVSVQFF	TGTGCCAGCAGTGTGCAGGGGGCCCTAGTATCGGTGCAGTTCTTC
TRBV2	.	TRBJ1-5	.	CASKPGTSNQPQHF	TGTGCCAGCAAGCCGGGTACGAGCAATCAGCCCCAGCATTTT
TRBV5-6	TRBD1	TRBJ1-5	few	CASSLSRQGYNQPQHF	TGTGCCAGCAGCTTGAGTCGACAGGGGTACAATCAGCCCCAGCATTTT
TRBV18	TRBD2	TRBJ2-1	.	CASSTGLAVYNEQFF	TGTGCCAGCTCAACGGGACTAGCGGTTTACAATGAGCAGTTCTTC
TRBV25-1	.	TRBJ2-7	few	CASSAPGVWDEQYF	TGTGCCAGCAGCGCACCGGGGGTTTGGGACGAGCAGTACTTC
TRBV14	.	TRBJ2-2	.	CASSPFSGTGELFF	TGTGCCAGCAGCCCATTCAGTGGTACCGGGGAGCTGTTTTTT
TRBV5-1	.	TRBJ2-1	few	CASSLRQYNEQFF	TGCGCCAGCAGCTTGAGACAGTACAATGAGCAGTTCTTC
TRBV7-9	.	TRBJ1-1	few	CASSLESGTEAFF	TGTGCCAGCAGCTTAGAGTCGGGGACTGAAGCTTTCTTT
TRBV11-2	TRBD1	TRBJ2-3	few	CASSHRDRASTDTQYF	TGTGCCAGCAGCCACCGGGACAGAGCTAGCACAGATACGCAGTATTTT
TRBV7-8	.	TRBJ1-2	few	CASSLATDYYGYTF	TGTGCCAGCAGCTTAGCGACGGACTACTATGGCTACACCTTC
TRBV29-1	TRBD2	TRBJ2-2	few	CSVWGGANTGELFF	TGCAGCGTCTGGGGAGGGGCGAACACCGGGGAGCTGTTTTTT
TRBV29-1	.	TRBJ2-3	.	CSVEDLGPAQRDTQYF	TGCAGCGTTGAAGATTTGGGGCCAGCACAAAGGGATACGCAGTATTTT
TRBV6-5	.	TRBJ2-1	few	CASRDSQPEQFF	TGTGCCAGCAGGGACAGCCAACCTGAGCAGTTCTTC
TRBV14	.	TRBJ2-7	.	CASSLSLHPYEQYF	TGTGCCAGCAGTCTATCCCTGCATCCCTACGAGCAGTACTTC
TRBV10-3	TRBD1	TRBJ2-7	few	CAIRGTDYEQYF	TGTGCCATCAGGGGGACAGACTACGAGCAGTACTTC
TRBV11-2	.	TRBJ2-3	.	CASSLDLRSDTQYF	TGTGCCAGCAGCTTAGATCTTCGGTCGGATACGCAGTATTTT